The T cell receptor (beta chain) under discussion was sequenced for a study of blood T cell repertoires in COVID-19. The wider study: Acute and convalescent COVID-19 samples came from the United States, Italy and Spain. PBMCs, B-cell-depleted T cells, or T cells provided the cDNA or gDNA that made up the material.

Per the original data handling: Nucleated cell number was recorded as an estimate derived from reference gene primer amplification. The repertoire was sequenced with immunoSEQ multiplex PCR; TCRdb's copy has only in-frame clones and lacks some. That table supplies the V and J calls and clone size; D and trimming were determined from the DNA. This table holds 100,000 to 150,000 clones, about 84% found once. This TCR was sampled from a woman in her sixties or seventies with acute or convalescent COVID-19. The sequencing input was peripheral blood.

The CDR3 region is CASSIGLAGGYNEQFF. For the CDR3, the DNA is TGCGCCAGCAGCATCGGACTAGCGGGGGGGTACAATGAGCAGTTCTTC. The chain employs TRBV5-1 and TRBJ2-1; TRBD2 matches at 15 bases. Germline V CDR1 and CDR2: SGHRS, YFSETQ. J lost 4 bases, V lost 4 bases, and 3 bases had no gene match. The CDR3 contains 16 residues.